One and the same sample provided the 22 T cell receptor beta chains below, sequenced in a study of T cell responses to AZD1222 COVID-19 vaccine. The repertoire was sequenced with immunoSEQ multiplex PCR; TCRdb's copy has only in-frame clones and lacks some. The sample gives approximately 220,000 clones, more than 85% of which show up once; around 1% is in the top ten. Material: peripheral blood, obtained on day 0 of MenACWY control vaccination. Receptors were obtained from an adult in good health.

The rearrangement uses TRBV11-3 and TRBJ1-3; no firm D call. V was cut by 2 bases and J by 2 bases, with 10 bases left in between. Germline V CDR1 and CDR2: SGHNT, YENEEA. The CDR3 is made up of 15 amino acids. The CDR3 loop reads CASSLSPVPGNTIYF. The CDR3 DNA reads TGTGCCAGCAGCTTAAGCCCGGTGCCTGGAAACACCATATATTTT.

The chain is built from TRBV5-8 and TRBJ2-1; D is tentatively TRBD1 or TRBD2 (7 bases each). Trimming removed 3 bases from V and 5 bases from J, with 24 bases in between. CDR1 is SGHTS, CDR2 YDEGEE, per germline. The CDR3 sequence is 18 residues long. In DNA, the CDR3 is TGTGCCAGCAGCTCCCCGAGCGGGACAGCCTGGGGGGACAATGAGCAGTTCTTC. This encodes CASSSPSGTAWGDNEQFF. Full variable domain (rest looked up from reference TRBV5-8 and TRBJ2-1): EAGVTQSPTHLIKTRGQQATLRCSPISGHTSVYWYQQALGLGLQFLLWYDEGEERNRGNFPPRFSGRQFPNYSSELNVNALELEDSALYLCASSSPSGTAWGDNEQFFGPGTRLTVL.

This chain connects TRBV28 to TRBJ1-2; a weak D match, TRBD1 (5 bases). The V gene lost 6 bases and the J gene lost 6 bases, with 11 bases spanning the gap. The CDR3 totals 12 residues. From germline, CDR1 is MDHEN and CDR2 SYDVKM. This CDR3 is CASSIRGNGYTF. The DNA of the CDR3 is TGTGCCAGCAGCATTCGGGGGAATGGCTACACCTTC.

The J gene is TRBJ1-2, the V gene TRBV25-1, with D possibly being TRBD1 (5 bases). The CDR3 has 14 amino acids. V was cut by 0 bases and J by 5 bases, with 10 bases left in between. CDR1 is MGHDK and CDR2 is SYGVNS in the germline V gene. The CDR3 region has the DNA TGTGCCAGCAGTGAATACGGGGCGGATTATGGCTACACCTTC. Translation: CASSEYGADYGYTF.

This chain connects TRBV6-5 to TRBJ1-5; 11 positions agree with TRBD1. CDR1 MNHEY and CDR2 SVGAGI come from the germline V gene. The J segment lost 6 bases and the V segment lost 6 bases, leaving 4 bases of the junction unmatched. The CDR3 is 14 residues long. CDR3 coding DNA: TGTGCCAGCAGCGCGGACAGGGGGCGTCAGCCCCAGCATTTT. This codes for CASSADRGRQPQHF.

The chain carries TRBV4-1 and TRBJ1-3; the D gene is possibly TRBD1 (5 bases). The germline V gene encodes CDR1 MGHRA and CDR2 YSYEKL. Trimming pared 0 bases from V and 0 bases from J, leaving 12 bases between. This CDR3 is built from 17 residues. DNA for the CDR3: TGCGCCAGCAGCCAAGAAAAACAGGTGAACTCTGGAAACACCATATATTTT. Translating gives CASSQEKQVNSGNTIYF.

The V and J genes are TRBV5-1 and TRBJ2-2; D not resolved. Trimming took off 4 bases at V and 0 bases at J, with 7 bases between the two ends. CDR1 and CDR2 (germline): SGHRS, YFSETQ. This CDR3 is 14 amino acids long. This chain's CDR3 is CASSGRTNTGELFF. CDR3 DNA: TGCGCCAGCAGCGGACGGACGAACACCGGGGAGCTGTTTTTT.

This clone was seen only a few times. This chain connects TRBV5-4 to TRBJ2-6, with TRBD2 matching 8 bases. The CDR3 contains 16 residues. Germline values: CDR1 SGHNT, CDR2 YYREEE (reference sequence). V dropped 0 bases and J dropped 2; count of bases not matched to a gene: 1. CDR3 nucleotide sequence: TGTGCCAGCAGCTTGGCCGGGGGGGCTGGGGCCAACGTCCTGACTTTC. Its protein is CASSLAGGAGANVLTF.

This sequence joins TRBV19 and TRBJ1-6; D gene unclear. Trimming stripped 8 bases from V and 0 bases from J, with 5 bases between. This CDR3 comprises 13 residues. The germline gives CDR1 LNHDA, CDR2 SQIVND (reference sequence). The CDR3: CASLDSYNSPLHF. Written as DNA, the CDR3 is TGTGCCAGTCTCGACTCCTATAATTCACCCCTCCACTTT.

A few counts support this clone. This sequence joins TRBV7-8 and TRBJ1-5; D unclear. V was pared by 0 bases and J by 1 base, with 16 bases between. The CDR3 runs to 18 residues. Germline values: CDR1 SGHVS, CDR2 FQNEAQ. The DNA for the CDR3 is TGTGCCAGCAGCTTAGCGTTTGTTGAGGGTCGGAGCAATCAGCCCCAGCATTTT. It codes for CASSLAFVEGRSNQPQHF.

The chain carries TRBV5-1 and TRBJ2-2; 11 bases map to TRBD2. CDR1 is SGHRS, CDR2 YFSETQ, per germline. The CDR3 consists of 15 residues. Unmatched junction bases numbered 5, after V lost 5 bases and J lost 5 bases. In DNA, the CDR3 is TGCGCCAGCAGTTTGACTAGCGGGGCAACCGGGGAGCTGTTTTTT. Protein: CASSLTSGATGELFF.

This clone was seen a single time. V is TRBV28 and J is TRBJ2-3; 8 nucleotides align to TRBD2. Unmatched junction bases numbered 1, after V lost 2 bases and J lost 3 bases. Germline-derived CDR1 and CDR2 are MDHEN and SYDVKM. The CDR3 loop spans 14 amino acids. CDR3 protein: CASSLGGGTDTQYF. The CDR3 coding sequence is TGTGCCAGCAGTTTAGGCGGGGGGACAGATACGCAGTATTTT.

The chain has TRBV7-2 and TRBJ1-2, with no clear D. Germline V gene sequence: CDR1 SGHTA, CDR2 FQGNSA. V was pared by 1 base and J by 5 bases, with 17 bases between. The CDR3 length is 16 residues. For the CDR3, the DNA is TGTGCCAGCAGCTTAGGGGCAGCCCCCTCGGGGTATGGCTACACCTTC. It encodes CASSLGAAPSGYGYTF. The whole variable domain, remainder taken from reference TRBV7-2 and TRBJ1-2, is GAGVSQSPSNKVTEKGKDVELRCDPISGHTALYWYRQSLGQGLEFLIYFQGNSAPDKSGLPSDRFSAERTGGSVSTLTIQRTQQEDSAVYLCASSLGAAPSGYGYTFGSGTRLTVV.

The J gene is TRBJ1-1, the V gene TRBV7-9; D gene ambiguous. The CDR3 is made up of 15 amino acids. V lost 5 bases and J lost 4, with 17 bases in between. From germline, CDR1 is SEHNR and CDR2 FQNEAQ (reference sequence). The CDR3 region is CASSEQLGKGTEAFF. The CDR3 DNA reads TGTGCCAGCAGCGAGCAATTGGGGAAGGGCACTGAAGCTTTCTTT. The complete variable domain, with remaining parts taken from reference TRBV7-9 and TRBJ1-1, reads DTGVSQNPRHKITKRGQNVTFRCDPISEHNRLYWYRQTLGQGPEFLTYFQNEAQLEKSRLLSDRFSAERPKGSFSTLEIQRTEQGDSAMYLCASSEQLGKGTEAFFGQGTRLTVV.

This chain joins TRBV7-2 and TRBJ2-1; D is undetermined. The CDR3 totals 14 residues. Germline values: CDR1 SGHTA, CDR2 FQGNSA. With 1 base removed from V and 6 bases from J, the gap between germline ends came to 10 bases. CDR3 residues: CASSLEALTNEQFF. The CDR3 region has the DNA TGTGCCAGCAGCTTAGAAGCCTTGACCAATGAGCAGTTCTTC.

The J gene is TRBJ2-7, the V gene TRBV3-1 (or the pseudogene TRBV3-2); unclear D gene. With 4 bases removed from V and 2 bases from J, the gap between germline ends came to 9 bases. The CDR3 has 13 residues. Germline V gene sequence: CDR1 LGHDT, CDR2 YNNKEL (reference sequence). The DNA for the CDR3 is TGTGCCAGCAGCCCGACGACGGCCTACGAGCAGTACTTC. Translating it yields CASSPTTAYEQYF.

Only one count was recorded for this clone. CDR3 sequence (DNA): TGTGCCAGCAGCTTTCAGGGGTCGGCGGATACGCAGTATTTT. Its protein product is CASSFQGSADTQYF. V gene TRBV7-2 combines with J gene TRBJ2-3, with TRBD1 as a possible D gene (6 bases). The V end was cut by 3 bases, the J end by 6 bases, with 13 bases between. Germline CDR1 is SGHTA and CDR2 is FQGNSA. The CDR3 consists of 14 residues.

The chain links TRBV19 to TRBJ1-2; D is perhaps TRBD1 (5 bases). Trimming cost V 10 bases and J 7 bases, with 22 bases left between them. Germline lookup yields CDR1 LNHDA and CDR2 SQIVND (reference sequence). The CDR3 has 14 amino acids. The DNA of the CDR3 is TGTGCCACCAAAACTCGGGGAGGGGTAGGTGGCTACACCTTC. Its protein is CATKTRGGVGGYTF.

The V call is TRBV20-1, the J call TRBJ1-2, with D uncertain. V lost 6 bases to trimming and J lost 2 bases, with 7 bases between them. Germline loops: CDR1 DFQATT, CDR2 SNEGSKA (reference sequence). The CDR3 loop spans 11 amino acids. The CDR3 sequence is CSAPWNYGYTF. For the CDR3, the DNA is TGCAGTGCCCCGTGGAACTATGGCTACACCTTC.

The J gene is TRBJ1-2, the V gene TRBV11-2; 9 nucleotides align to TRBD1. CDR1 is SGHAT, CDR2 FQNNGV, per germline. The CDR3 length is 13 residues. The trim removed 5 bases at V and 8 bases at J, leaving 6 bases unmatched. The CDR3 DNA reads TGTGCCAGCAGCCCCAGGACAGGGGACGGCTACACCTTC. It translates to CASSPRTGDGYTF.

The chain is built from TRBV5-1 and TRBJ1-2; 9 nucleotides agree with TRBD1. CDR1 SGHRS and CDR2 YFSETQ come from the germline V gene. The CDR3 extends over 18 amino acids. Trimming removed 4 bases from V and 4 bases from J; junction bases left unmatched: 17. The chain's CDR3 is CASSPAGTGSIGGYGYTF. CDR3 in DNA: TGCGCCAGCAGCCCGGCGGGGACAGGGTCGATTGGTGGCTATGGCTACACCTTC.

This chain joins TRBV7-8 and TRBJ2-2; D might be TRBD2 (5 bases). Trimming shortened V by 1 base and J by 5 bases, and 11 bases separated the two germline ends. Germline V CDR1 and CDR2: SGHVS, FQNEAQ. The CDR3 has 15 amino acids. Written as DNA, the CDR3 is TGTGCCAGCAGCTTAGACTGGAGGCGAACCGGGGAGCTGTTTTTT. This gives the protein CASSLDWRRTGELFF.